The source of this TCR beta chain is a study of HIV-infected children after antiretroviral therapy interruption. Regarding treatment: PENTA 11 planned treatment interruption arm or continuous ART arm. This clonotype was observed a handful of times. This CDR3 comprises 15 residues. Trimming removed 4 bases at V and 1 base at J, with 14 bases between. Germline values: CDR1 MDHEN, CDR2 SYDVKM. A 3' RACE protocol on RNA, with unique molecular identifiers, produced the TCR library. TCRdb reprocessed the 3' RACE reads with MiXCR, giving one entry per CDR3 protein. The sample includes 40,000 to 55,000 distinct CDR3 sequences, 4.3% of them seen just once.

This sequence joins TRBV28 and TRBJ2-7, with D uncertain. The source material was CD45RA+ CD4+ T cells from PBMCs, pooled from several time points, sampled from a donor given antiretroviral therapy, either interrupted or continuous. Subset given: naive CD4+ CD45RA+ CD45RO- T cells. The TCR was taken from a pool of human donors with HIV. In nucleotides, the CDR3 is TGTGCCAGCAGTTCCCGACGGGTACCATCCTACGAGCAGTACTTC. Its protein is CASSSRRVPSYEQYF. The entire variable domain, with the rest obtained from reference TRBV28 and TRBJ2-7, is as follows: DVKVTQSSRYLVKRTGEKVFLECVQDMDHENMFWYRQDPGLGLRLIYFSYDVKMKEKGDIPEGYSVSREKKERFSLILESASTNQTSMYLCASSSRRVPSYEQYFGPGTRLTVT.